This T cell receptor beta chain stems from a study of Ad26.COV2.S vaccination and SARS-CoV-2 variants. General observations from the study: Vaccine recipients posted higher spike-specific TCR breadth than their placebo counterparts. The analyses of TCR breadth and depth may have understated the size of total T cell responses.

Repertoires were generated with immunoSEQ multiplex PCR, while TCRdb's copy carries only in-frame clones and drops some. The data contain just under 250,000 clones, approximately 90% of them singletons. Details on this clone: The antigen is undetermined.

Treatment described: some 19 received Ad26.COV2.S at low or high dose, single or two shots; several received placebo; per-sample allocation not given. After the first vaccine or placebo injection, samples were drawn on day 63. A Boston adult aged 18-55 years was the donor. The sequence was obtained from a person between 18 and 59 years old who received the Ad26.COV2.S COVID-19 vaccine or a placebo. The sequencing here drew on peripheral blood, taken in a trial of Ad26.COV2.S vaccine versus placebo.

The CDR3 DNA reads as TGTGCCAGCAGTTACTCCGCGCAGGGTACCTACAATGAGCAGTTCTTC. Translation gives CASSYSAQGTYNEQFF. The rearrangement joins TRBV6-5 to TRBJ2-1, with TRBD1 as a possible D gene (5 bases). This CDR3 is built from 16 residues. CDR1 and CDR2 from the germline V gene are MNHEY and SVGAGI. V dropped 0 bases and J dropped 2 bases, with 11 bases sitting between them.